A single sample is the source of the 12 T cell receptor beta chains below, sequenced in a study of cytomegalovirus exposure and HLA in healthy donors. 13 Jbeta primers and 60 Vbeta primers were used for the PCR. Libraries were prepared by immunoSEQ multiplex PCR; TCRdb keeps only in-frame clonotypes and omits some of them. The data contain over 150,000 clones, about 80% of them seen just once; the ten biggest clones take up 6.5% to 8.5%. Sequenced: PBMCs. The receptors come from a man aged 25 to 45 in good health and CMV-seropositive.

The J gene is TRBJ2-2, the V gene TRBV4-3, with 7 nucleotides matching TRBD2. This CDR3 contains 18 residues. The germline V gene has CDR1 LGHNA and CDR2 YSLEER. Trimming cost V 1 base and J 5 bases; bases outside gene matches: 13. CDR3: CASSQGVWGGVKTGELFF. Here the CDR3 DNA reads TGCGCCAGCAGCCAAGGCGTGTGGGGGGGGGTGAAAACCGGGGAGCTGTTTTTT.

This clone was counted a single time. The rearrangement joins TRBV5-1 to TRBJ2-5; tentatively, D is TRBD1 (5 bases). The DNA matches TRBJ2-7 better at its end, which makes the J call doubtful. Germline-derived CDR1 and CDR2 are SGHRS and YFSETQ. The CDR3 totals 13 residues. This CDR3 is CASSLTGSYEQYF. The CDR3 nucleotides read TGCGCCAGCAGCCTAACAGGATCCTACGAGCAGTACTTC.

V and J are TRBV7-9 and TRBJ1-4, with D tentatively TRBD1 (5 bases). CDR1 and CDR2 (germline): SEHNR, FQNEAQ (reference sequence). V shed 3 bases and J shed 2 bases, with 16 bases lying between them. The CDR3 loop spans 17 amino acids. CDR3 loop: CASSFGGGAGTNEKLFF. The DNA for the CDR3 is TGTGCCAGCAGCTTTGGCGGCGGGGCGGGGACTAATGAAAAACTGTTTTTT.

The chain links TRBV7-9 to TRBJ2-5; 8 bases match TRBD1. With the DNA end fitting TRBJ2-7 better, the J assignment may be wrong. The CDR3 consists of 15 residues. Per germline, CDR1 SEHNR and CDR2 FQNEAQ (reference sequence). In DNA, the CDR3 is TGTGCCAGCAGCTTAGGCGGGACAGGCTCCTACGAGCAGTACTTC. This encodes CASSLGGTGSYEQYF.

The chain couples TRBV6-5 to TRBJ2-1, with TRBD2 matching over 12 bases. Germline assignment: CDR1 MNHEY and CDR2 SVGAGI. This CDR3 region has 15 residues. Trimming took 6 bases from V and 6 from J; bases not matched to a gene: 6. The CDR3 protein is CASSATSGGLNEQFF. The CDR3 region has the DNA TGTGCCAGCAGCGCTACTAGCGGGGGGCTCAATGAGCAGTTCTTC.

This sequence joins TRBV27 and TRBJ2-1; 11 bases line up with TRBD2. In germline, CDR1 is MNHEY, CDR2 SMNVEV (reference sequence). The V segment lost 7 bases and the J segment 8 bases; nucleotides outside the gene matches: 7. The CDR3 length is 14 residues. As DNA, the CDR3 is TGTGCCAGCACTCGAGGACTAGCGGGCTATGAGCAGTTCTTC. Its protein product is CASTRGLAGYEQFF.

The chain couples TRBV5-1 to TRBJ2-2, with 7 bases identical to TRBD1. J lost 0 bases, V lost 4 bases, and 3 bases had no gene match. This CDR3 has 15 amino acids. Germline V gives CDR1 SGHRS, CDR2 YFSETQ. The CDR3 nucleotides read TGCGCCAGCAGCCGGACAGGTGCGAACACCGGGGAGCTGTTTTTT. As protein: CASSRTGANTGELFF.

This chain connects TRBV19 to TRBJ2-5, with TRBD1 identical over 8 bases. The V gene's germline CDR1 is LNHDA and CDR2 SQIVND (reference sequence). V lost 3 bases, J lost 4 bases, and 13 bases stayed unmatched. The CDR3 totals 17 residues. The CDR3 spells CASSIRGGQGATETQYF. Written as DNA, the CDR3 is TGTGCCAGTAGTATTCGGGGTGGCCAGGGGGCTACAGAGACCCAGTACTTC.

The CDR3 DNA reads TGTGCCAGCAGCCAAGAAGGTCCGGGACTAGCATCAGATACGCAGTATTTT. Residues: CASSQEGPGLASDTQYF. This chain uses TRBV4-2 with TRBJ2-3; 9 bases are shared with TRBD2. Germline trimming cut 0 bases from V and 4 bases from J; bases unmatched to any gene: 8. Germline loops: CDR1 LGHNA, CDR2 YNFKEQ. CDR3 length: 17 amino acids.

V gene TRBV6-5 combines with J gene TRBJ1-1, with TRBD1 matching 7 bases. This CDR3 spans 11 amino acids. V lost 7 bases and J lost 7; bases outside the gene matches: 3. Germline CDR1 and CDR2: MNHEY and SVGAGI. The CDR3 here is CASTRGDEAFF. Here the CDR3 DNA reads TGTGCCAGCACCAGGGGGGATGAAGCTTTCTTT.

The CDR3 DNA sequence: TGCGCCAGCAGCCAAGAAGTGGCGTCGGGACTAGCGGGGGAAGAGACCCAGTACTTC. Its protein product is CASSQEVASGLAGEETQYF. The chain links TRBV4-1 to TRBJ2-5, with TRBD2 matching 14 bases. The CDR3 has 19 residues. Germline lookup yields CDR1 MGHRA and CDR2 YSYEKL. With 0 bases clipped from V and 3 bases from J, the junction kept 9 bases outside the gene matches.

This clone was detected only a few times. The chain recombines TRBV7-8 with TRBJ1-6; 7 nucleotides align to TRBD1. The CDR3 is made up of 16 amino acids. V shed 5 bases and J 8 bases; nucleotides not matched to a gene: 12. The germline V gene has CDR1 SGHVS and CDR2 FQNEAQ. The DNA of the CDR3 is TGTGCCAGCAGCCCGCGCAGGGGACAGTCCGATTCACCCCTCCACTTT. Translation: CASSPRRGQSDSPLHF.